This T cell receptor beta chain is from a study of OX40 agonist ivuxolimab in advanced cancers. Profiled with immunoSEQ multiplex PCR; TCRdb holds only in-frame clones, not every one. This sample yields over 65,000 clones, of which around 84% are seen a single time; under 7.5% belongs to the top ten. General observations from the study: Among the lowest levels of clonal expansion were found in partial responders at 0.1-3.0 mg/kg.

In regard to this clone: No antigen is known for it.

This CDR3 region has 14 residues. V lost 2 bases to trimming and J lost 6 bases, with 13 bases between them. Germline CDR1 is MNHNY and CDR2 is SVGAGI (reference sequence). The sequenced sample was CD4+ or CD8+ T cells sorted from blood, obtained in a trial of the OX40 agonist ivuxolimab. The clonotype comes from an adult with an advanced solid tumor such as melanoma, head and neck, liver or kidney cancer. V and J are TRBV6-6 and TRBJ1-2; D is possibly TRBD1 (6 bases). DNA of the CDR3: TGTGCCAGCAGTTACCCGCAGGGGAGGGATGGCTACACCTTC. Translating gives CASSYPQGRDGYTF.